The source of this TCR beta chain is a study of CD8+CD57+ T cells in acquired aplastic anemia. For the study at large: The mean DNA yield obtained from sorted CD4+ and CD8+ cells came to approximately 3 ug. Findings and limits, study-wide: CD8+ Simpson's diversity in patients was not significantly different from that in controls. Patients and controls had in common 25 to 30 CD8+ CDR3 sequences.

This clonotype was observed a few times. Its cognate antigen is unknown. Germline V gives CDR1 LNHNV, CDR2 YYDKDF (reference sequence). The CDR3 contains 14 residues. The V end lost 5 bases, the J end lost 2 bases, and 13 bases lay between the germline ends. Genomic DNA, serving as template, underwent TCR beta VDJ and CDR3 profiling. One entry per CDR3 protein, called by TCRdb with MiXCR from the reads. This sample has about 210,000 distinct CDR3 sequences; approximately 57% occur once, and the top ten carry roughly 29%. The sequence derives from a human donor in good health. The rearrangement uses TRBV15 and TRBJ2-7; the D is unclear. The sequencing input was sorted CD4+, CD8+, or CD8+CD57+ T cells (not recorded which) from PBMCs. The CDR3 DNA sequence: TGTGCCACCAGCCCTCAGGACGGAGCCTACGAGCAGTACTTC. Protein: CATSPQDGAYEQYF.